This TCR beta chain appears in the sequencing data of a study of blood T cell repertoires in COVID-19. Here immunoSEQ multiplex PCR was the method, and the copy in TCRdb shows in-frame clones only, minus some. The table includes some 86,000 clones, about 83% detected once. In its sample, this clone was seen once. The CDR3 loop spans 17 amino acids. In germline, CDR1 is MDHEN, CDR2 SYDVKM. Trimming took 3 bases from V and 7 from J; bases not matched to a gene: 7. The clonotype comes from a woman in her 70s with acute or convalescent COVID-19. The gene calls are TRBV28 and TRBJ2-4, with 15 bases identical to TRBD2. Input material: peripheral blood. The CDR3 protein is CASSFRTSGGARNIQYF. The CDR3, as DNA: TGTGCCAGCAGTTTTAGGACTAGCGGGGGGGCCAGGAACATTCAGTACTTC.